What follows is one T cell receptor beta chain and its context. The CDR3 totals 15 residues. Germline CDR1 and CDR2: SGHTA and FQGNSA. J gave up 7 bases and V 2 bases, and 6 bases lay outside the gene matches. The data were obtained in a study of shared clonotypes between healthy human individuals. Here immunoSEQ multiplex PCR was the method, and the copy in TCRdb shows in-frame clones only, minus some. The repertoire holds more than 2,000,000 clones, with over 85% as singletons. This chain joins TRBV7-2 and TRBJ1-5; the match to TRBD1 covers 9 bases. Sequencing was done on a sample of naive CD4+ T cells sorted from blood. Sample subset: CD45RA+ positively selected. The TCR originated in a man between 18 and 35 years old in good health. The CDR3, as DNA: TGTGCCAGCAGCTTATATACAGGGGGCGGGCAGCCCCAGCATTTT. This codes for CASSLYTGGGQPQHF.